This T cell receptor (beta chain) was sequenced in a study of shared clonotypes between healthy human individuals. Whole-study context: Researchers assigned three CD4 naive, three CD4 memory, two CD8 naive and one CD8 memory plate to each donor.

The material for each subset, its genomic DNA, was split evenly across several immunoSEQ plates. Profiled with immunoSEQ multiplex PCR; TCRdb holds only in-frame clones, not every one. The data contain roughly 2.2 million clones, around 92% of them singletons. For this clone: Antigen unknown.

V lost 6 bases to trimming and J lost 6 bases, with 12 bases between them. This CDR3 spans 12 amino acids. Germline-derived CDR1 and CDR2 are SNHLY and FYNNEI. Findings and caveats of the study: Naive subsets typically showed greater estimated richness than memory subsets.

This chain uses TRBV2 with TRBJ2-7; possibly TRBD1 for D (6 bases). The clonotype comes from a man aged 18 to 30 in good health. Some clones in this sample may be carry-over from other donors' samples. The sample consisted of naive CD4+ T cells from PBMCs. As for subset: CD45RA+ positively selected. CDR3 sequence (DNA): TGTGCCAGCAGGGACAGTCTTCGCGAGCAGTACTTC. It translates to CASRDSLREQYF.